This T cell receptor beta chain is drawn from a study of blood T cell repertoires in COVID-19. Study in general: Sites in the United States, Italy and Spain provided acute and convalescent COVID-19 samples.

Generated by immunoSEQ multiplex PCR, the TCRdb table keeps only in-frame clones and is missing some. Found here are over 15,000 clones, roughly three quarters of them singletons; the top ten hold under 35%. This clone was found a few times. The sequenced sample was peripheral blood. The clonotype originates from a man between 65 and 85 years old with active or convalescent COVID-19.

The CDR3 sequence is CASSPTAGSSGNTIYF. In DNA, the CDR3 is TGTGCCAGCAGCCCGACGGCGGGCTCCTCTGGAAACACCATATATTTT. The rearrangement uses TRBV3-1 (or the pseudogene TRBV3-2) and TRBJ1-3; the D is unclear. V dropped 4 bases and J dropped 0 bases, with 13 bases sitting between them. The CDR3 consists of 16 residues. The germline gives CDR1 LGHDT, CDR2 YNNKEL (reference sequence).